This note documents a single TCR beta chain sequence. Measured with immunoSEQ multiplex PCR; TCRdb has only the in-frame clones, and not every one. This sample carries about 80,000 clones, approximately 94% of them seen once, and the ten largest clones take about 0.39%. The data originate from a study of technical replicates of blood from four donors. The sequencing input was T cells isolated from PBMCs. This clonotype originated in a human donor in good health.

The CDR3 DNA reads TGTGCCAGCAGCTTAAATTTTCTTACTAGCGGGAGTACTGATACGCAGTATTTT. It yields the protein CASSLNFLTSGSTDTQYF. The gene calls are TRBV7-3 and TRBJ2-3; 11 bases fit TRBD2. This CDR3 region has 18 residues. CDR1 is SGHTA and CDR2 is FQGTGA in the germline V gene. The trim removed 1 base at V and 6 bases at J, leaving 12 bases unmatched.